The 21 T cell receptor beta chains given below trace back to one sample, sequenced in a study of blood T cell repertoires in COVID-19. Produced via immunoSEQ multiplex PCR; TCRdb's table is partial and in-frame only. The table lists 60,000 to 70,000 clones, 88% of them singletons. Sequenced input: peripheral blood. The source is a woman of 80 years or more with active COVID-19.

This chain uses TRBV10-3 with TRBJ1-1; TRBD1 aligns across 7 bases. This CDR3 contains 15 residues. The junction had 3 bases not matched to a gene; V was cut back by 2 bases and J by 0 bases. CDR1 is ENHRY, CDR2 SYGVKD, per germline. CDR3 amino acids: CAISETGQMNTEAFF. The CDR3 nucleotides read TGTGCCATCAGTGAGACGGGACAGATGAACACTGAAGCTTTCTTT.

The chain uses TRBV5-1 and TRBJ1-2; D is possibly TRBD1 (5 bases). CDR1 SGHRS and CDR2 YFSETQ come from the germline V gene. This CDR3 has 15 residues. V was clipped by 4 bases and J by 7 bases, with 20 bases between them. DNA of the CDR3: TGCGCCAGCAGCCCGGGAGAGGGGCGGTTAAGTGGCTACACCTTC. Its translation: CASSPGEGRLSGYTF. Variable domain in full (rest from reference TRBV5-1 and TRBJ1-2): KAGVTQTPRYLIKTRGQQVTLSCSPISGHRSVSWYQQTPGQGLQFLFEYFSETQRNKGNFPGRFSGRQFSNSRSEMNVSTLELGDSALYLCASSPGEGRLSGYTFGSGTRLTVV.

The V call is TRBV28, the J call TRBJ2-7; D gene unclear. V was clipped by 6 bases and J by 1 base, with 10 bases between them. Per the germline V gene, CDR1 is MDHEN and CDR2 is SYDVKM. The CDR3 consists of 13 residues. The CDR3: CASSTASSYEQYF. Here the CDR3 DNA reads TGTGCCAGCAGCACAGCTTCGTCCTACGAGCAGTACTTC.

This clone was counted a single time. This rearrangement joins TRBV19 to TRBJ2-3; weak D call: TRBD1 (5 bases). The CDR3 length is 15 residues. Trimming removed 5 bases from V and 2 bases from J, with 14 bases in between. Germline V CDR1 and CDR2: LNHDA, SQIVND (reference sequence). The DNA for the CDR3 is TGTGCCAGTAGTCCCTCTTTGACAGACACAGATACGCAGTATTTT. Translation gives CASSPSLTDTDTQYF.

CDR3 in amino acids: CASRGEGNQPQHF. The CDR3 coding sequence is TGTGCCAGCAGGGGAGAAGGCAATCAGCCCCAGCATTTT. The chain employs TRBV28 and TRBJ1-5; D unresolved. The CDR3 totals 13 residues. The V end lost 6 bases, the J end lost 2 bases, and 8 bases lay between the germline ends. From germline, CDR1 is MDHEN and CDR2 SYDVKM.

The chain couples TRBV29-1 to TRBJ1-1; D perhaps matches TRBD1 (6 bases). The CDR3 is 14 residues long. The germline V and J ends were trimmed by 4 bases and 5 bases, with 17 bases remaining between them. CDR1 and CDR2 from the germline V gene are SQVTM and ANQGSEA. CDR3 in DNA: TGCAGCGTTGGGACCCGGGGGGGCCAGACTGAAGCTTTCTTT. Protein sequence: CSVGTRGGQTEAFF.

This clone has only one observation. The V and J genes are TRBV10-3 and TRBJ1-2; 7 bases match TRBD1. The germline V gene encodes CDR1 ENHRY and CDR2 SYGVKD. Trimming cost V 4 bases and J 2 bases; bases outside gene matches: 4. This CDR3 has 14 residues. The CDR3 region is CAISGTGDNYGYTF. CDR3 nucleotide sequence: TGTGCCATCAGTGGCACAGGGGACAACTATGGCTACACCTTC.

This chain links TRBV30 with TRBJ2-3; D is possibly TRBD2 (5 bases). Trimming stripped 1 base from V and 6 bases from J, with 11 bases between. The CDR3 has 13 residues. Germline V gene lookup returns CDR1 GTSNPN and CDR2 SVGIG (reference sequence). In DNA, the CDR3 is TGTGCCTGGAGTGCTGGACTGCCGGATACGCAGTATTTT. It translates to CAWSAGLPDTQYF. Drawing the rest from reference TRBV30 and TRBJ2-3, the complete variable domain is SQTIHQWPATLVQPVGSPLSLECTVEGTSNPNLYWYRQAAGRGLQLLFYSVGIGQISSEVPQNLSASRPQDRQFILSSKKLLLSDSGFYLCAWSAGLPDTQYFGPGTRLTVL.

The rearrangement joins TRBV19 to TRBJ1-1, with D tentatively TRBD1 (6 bases). The germline V gene has CDR1 LNHDA and CDR2 SQIVND (reference sequence). The CDR3 covers 14 residues. The V end lost 5 bases, the J end lost 4 bases, and 14 bases lay between the germline ends. Here the CDR3 reads CASSARGASTEAFF. For the CDR3, the DNA is TGTGCCAGTAGTGCCAGGGGAGCGTCCACTGAAGCTTTCTTT.

This clone appeared once. DNA of the CDR3: TGTGCCAGCACCTCGGGACAGGGGGCAAAGGGCTACACCTTC. Protein: CASTSGQGAKGYTF. The chain recombines TRBV28 with TRBJ1-2; 12 positions agree with TRBD1. The ends lost 7 bases at V and 8 bases at J; junction bases unmatched: 8. Germline CDR1 and CDR2: MDHEN and SYDVKM. There are 14 residues in the CDR3.

J is TRBJ1-2 and V is TRBV5-1, with D possibly matching TRBD1 (5 bases). Germline CDR1 and CDR2: SGHRS and YFSETQ. V was trimmed by 6 bases and J by 1 base, leaving 10 bases between them. The CDR3 is 13 amino acids. CDR3 region: CASNTGFNYGYTF. The CDR3 nucleotides read TGCGCCAGCAACACAGGATTTAACTATGGCTACACCTTC.

This chain connects TRBV12-3 or TRBV12-4 to TRBJ2-2; 7 bases map to TRBD2. V lost 7 bases to trimming and J lost 6 bases; unmatched junction nucleotides: 5. The CDR3 runs 13 residues. CDR3 loop: CASTRGSSGELFF. CDR3 nucleotides: TGTGCCAGCACGCGGGGGAGCTCCGGGGAGCTGTTTTTT.

The genes are TRBV7-9 and TRBJ2-1, with 8 bases that match TRBD2. The CDR3 sequence is 13 residues long. The junction had 4 bases not matched to a gene; V was cut back by 3 bases and J by 9 bases. The germline V gene encodes CDR1 SEHNR and CDR2 FQNEAQ (reference sequence). CDR3 DNA: TGTGCCAGCAGCTTGGGACTAGTAGGTGAGCAGTTCTTC. Translation: CASSLGLVGEQFF. Complete variable domain (other parts from reference TRBV7-9 and TRBJ2-1): DTGVSQNPRHKITKRGQNVTFRCDPISEHNRLYWYRQTLGQGPEFLTYFQNEAQLEKSRLLSDRFSAERPKGSFSTLEIQRTEQGDSAMYLCASSLGLVGEQFFGPGTRLTVL.

V gene TRBV19 combines with J gene TRBJ2-7; 7 bases fit TRBD1. The V gene's germline CDR1 is LNHDA and CDR2 SQIVND (reference sequence). Trimming removed 0 bases from V and 2 bases from J; junction bases left unmatched: 4. The CDR3 spans 15 residues. The CDR3 DNA reads as TGTGCCAGTAGTATAGAGAGGACAGGTCCCTACGAGCAGTACTTC. Protein product: CASSIERTGPYEQYF. Looking up the rest from reference TRBV19 and TRBJ2-7 gives the full variable domain: DGGITQSPKYLFRKEGQNVTLSCEQNLNHDAMYWYRQDPGQGLRLIYYSQIVNDFQKGDIAEGYSVSREKKESFPLTVTSAQKNPTAFYLCASSIERTGPYEQYFGPGTRLTVT.

To note about this clone: Relative to the germline gene, one junction end is altered; a read error may explain this. Other nucleotide sequences from this sample produce the same CDR3. The chain is built from TRBV7-8 and TRBJ1-2; no reliable D call. CDR3 length: 15 amino acids. Germline loops: CDR1 SGHVS, CDR2 FQNEAQ. In nucleotides, the CDR3 is TGTGCCAGCAGCTTACAGAGAGGCCCTAACTACGGCTACACCTTC. It is translated as CASSLQRGPNYGYTF.

The chain is built from TRBV7-9 and TRBJ2-1; TRBD2 matches 10 bases. The CDR3 loop spans 18 amino acids. Germline CDR1 is SEHNR and CDR2 is FQNEAQ (reference sequence). V lost 5 bases, J lost 4 bases, and 14 bases stayed unmatched. The CDR3 DNA sequence: TGTGCCAGCAGCGACCCCTCCTATCTAGCGGGGGAGTACAATGAGCAGTTCTTC. It translates to CASSDPSYLAGEYNEQFF.

The chain couples TRBV4-3 to TRBJ2-2; TRBD2 agrees at 10 bases. The CDR3 consists of 16 residues. Unmatched junction bases numbered 9, after V lost 4 bases and J lost 7 bases. Germline assignment: CDR1 LGHNA and CDR2 YSLEER. The CDR3 protein is CASSRIAGGIVGELFF. The CDR3 DNA reads as TGCGCCAGCAGCCGAATAGCGGGGGGAATAGTCGGGGAGCTGTTTTTT.

This clone came up a few times. V usage is TRBV5-6 and J usage is TRBJ1-5; perhaps TRBD1 as D (5 bases). Germline values: CDR1 SGHDT, CDR2 YYEEEE. CDR3 length: 14 amino acids. V lost 4 bases, J lost 6 bases, and 14 bases lay in between. The DNA of the CDR3 is TGTGCCAGCAGCCCGAGGGGACTGGGTCAGCCCCAGCATTTT. Its translation is CASSPRGLGQPQHF.

The chain links TRBV5-4 to TRBJ1-1; weak D call: TRBD1 (5 bases). The CDR3 has 15 amino acids. Germline loops: CDR1 SGHNT, CDR2 YYREEE (reference sequence). V was trimmed by 0 bases and J by 1 base, leaving 10 bases between them. The CDR3 DNA reads TGTGCCAGCAGCTTGGGACAGACGAGGAACACTGAAGCTTTCTTT. Its translation: CASSLGQTRNTEAFF. Based on the CDR3 plus reference TRBV5-4 and TRBJ1-1, the full variable domain is ETGVTQSPTHLIKTRGQQVTLRCSSQSGHNTVSWYQQALGQGPQFIFQYYREEENGRGNFPPRFSGLQFPNYSSELNVNALELDDSALYLCASSLGQTRNTEAFFGQGTRLTVV.

The rearrangement uses TRBV6-5 and TRBJ2-5; 8 nucleotides match TRBD1. V dropped 10 bases and J dropped 5; count of bases not matched to a gene: 9. The CDR3 totals 13 residues. Germline V gene data show CDR1 as MNHEY and CDR2 as SVGAGI. CDR3 sequence reads: CATRTGSLETQYF. CDR3 bases: TGTGCCACCCGGACAGGGTCGTTGGAGACCCAGTACTTC.

The gene calls are TRBV5-6 and TRBJ2-1; the match to TRBD2 covers 15 bases. Germline trimming cut 3 bases from V and 4 bases from J; bases unmatched to any gene: 11. In germline, CDR1 is SGHDT, CDR2 YYEEEE. The CDR3 covers 19 residues. The CDR3 loop reads CASSSWTSGGASRYNEQFF. In DNA, the CDR3 is TGTGCCAGCAGCTCTTGGACTAGCGGGGGGGCCAGTCGATACAATGAGCAGTTCTTC.